This TCR beta chain was observed in a study of blood T cell repertoires in COVID-19. V was pared by 2 bases and J by 5 bases, with 7 bases of the junction left unmatched. CDR3 length equals 15 residues. Germline lookup yields CDR1 SGHTA and CDR2 FQGNSA. Only in-frame clones appear in the TCRdb table, and some are missing; sequencing was by immunoSEQ multiplex PCR. The repertoire holds 200,000 to 250,000 clones, about 90% seen once, with 6.2% in the top ten. The gene calls are TRBV7-2 and TRBJ2-7, with 9 bases matching TRBD1. The sample comprised peripheral blood. The receptor was derived from a man between 60 and 70 years old with acute or convalescent COVID-19. The CDR3 loop reads CASSLFGQGFDEQYF. Here the CDR3 DNA reads TGTGCCAGCAGCTTATTCGGACAGGGGTTCGACGAGCAGTACTTC. The variable domain in full, completed from reference TRBV7-2 and TRBJ2-7, reads GAGVSQSPSNKVTEKGKDVELRCDPISGHTALYWYRQSLGQGLEFLIYFQGNSAPDKSGLPSDRFSAERTGGSVSTLTIQRTQQEDSAVYLCASSLFGQGFDEQYFGPGTRLTVT.